The clone carrying this TCR beta chain has a count of ten or more. This CDR3 is built from 23 residues. The V and J ends lost 2 bases and 6 bases, in that order; junction bases with no gene match: 27. Germline V gene lookup returns CDR1 KGHDR and CDR2 SFDVKD. Time point of the sample: patch test 1, 2 weeks after DPC sensitization. Treatment denoted: therapeutic diphenylcyclopropenone sensitization with weekly scalp DPC. Every donor had alopecia and was 18 to 70 years old; all were suitable for DPC. Unseparated into fractions, whole blood served as the source from which total RNA was extracted. TCRdb redid the calling of the RACE reads with MiXCR, one entry per CDR3 protein. The sample holds under 450,000 distinct CDR3 sequences; 4% to 5.5% are singletons and the top ten take about 2.1%. This record belongs to a study of human T cells and chemical hapten exposure. Study-wide background: 2% DPC applied to a 2 cm by 2 cm arm area sensitized donors. DPC 0.01% went on the upper back by patch test, with reading at 6 days.

The source of this sequence is a woman between 45 and 60 years old with alopecia areata. Some clones in this sample may be carry-over from other donors' samples. The V and J genes are TRBV24-1 and TRBJ2-2, with 9 bases lining up with TRBD2. Sequencing used whole blood, obtained in connection with sensitization to the hapten diphenylcyclopropenone (DPC). The CDR3 DNA reads as TGTGCCACCAGTGATTCGGGCACAGGGAGAGTTGGCGGGAGGGCTACCCCCCCCGGGGAGCTGTTTTTT. As protein: CATSDSGTGRVGGRATPPGELFF.